This T cell receptor (beta chain) was obtained from a study of blood T cells in healthy people across ages. Study-wide results and limits: TCR beta diversity tracked closely with naive T cell percentage. In older individuals, TCR beta diversity per million T cells was lower, falling roughly linearly with age.

It was with a sample-barcoded 5' primer and a J-beta primer mix that a second PCR of roughly 7 to 11 cycles was run. TCRdb re-derived calls from the 5' RACE reads in MiXCR, one entry per CDR3 protein. The sample lists around 1.7 million distinct CDR3 sequences, roughly 30% occurring once. With regard to this clonotype: Antigen: not known.

Trimming removed 1 base at V and 4 bases at J, with 13 bases between. This CDR3 contains 15 residues. Germline values: CDR1 SGDLS, CDR2 YYNGEE. This TCR came from a woman under 40 in good health. This chain connects TRBV9 to TRBJ2-3; D remains unclear. Sequenced: blood. The CDR3 sequence is CASSVISSGADTQYF. The CDR3 region has the DNA TGTGCCAGCAGCGTAATCTCCTCCGGTGCAGATACGCAGTATTTT. The variable domain in full, with the rest retrieved from reference TRBV9 and TRBJ2-3, is DSGVTQTPKHLITATGQRVTLRCSPRSGDLSVYWYQQSLDQGLQFLIQYYNGEERAKGNILERFSAQQFPDLHSELNLSSLELGDSALYFCASSVISSGADTQYFGPGTRLTVL.